This TCR beta chain comes out of a study of identical twins. Study-wide results and limits: There were fewer insertions in abundant cord blood beta clonotypes, but memory repertoires showed no such pattern.

There are 14 residues in the CDR3. Germline V CDR1 and CDR2: LGHNA, YSLEER. V lost 0 bases and J lost 6, with 11 bases in between. TCRdb ran MiXCR on the 5' RACE reads and lists one entry per CDR3 protein. The table records some 460,000 distinct CDR3 sequences, 13% to 15% of them present only once. With respect to this clonotype: As yet, its antigen is unknown.

In addition, the sample was reused for a study of yellow fever vaccine responses in identical twins.

The TCR originated in a woman aged 18-30 years in good health. The gene calls are TRBV4-3 and TRBJ2-5; TRBD1 is a possible D gene (5 bases). What was sequenced was CD4+ T cells sorted from blood. The CDR3 region is CASSQDAAGKTQYF. As DNA, the CDR3 is TGCGCCAGCAGCCAAGATGCGGCAGGGAAGACCCAGTACTTC.